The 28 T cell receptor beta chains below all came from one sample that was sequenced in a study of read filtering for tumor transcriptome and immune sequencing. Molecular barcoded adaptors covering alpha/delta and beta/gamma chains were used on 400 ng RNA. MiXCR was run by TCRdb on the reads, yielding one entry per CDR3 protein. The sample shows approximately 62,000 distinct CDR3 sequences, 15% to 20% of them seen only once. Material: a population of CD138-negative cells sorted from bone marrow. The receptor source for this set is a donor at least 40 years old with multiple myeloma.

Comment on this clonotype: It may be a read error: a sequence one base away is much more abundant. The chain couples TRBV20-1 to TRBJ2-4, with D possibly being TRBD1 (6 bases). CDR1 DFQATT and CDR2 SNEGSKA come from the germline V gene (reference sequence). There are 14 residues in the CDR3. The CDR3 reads CRAIQGKGENIQYF. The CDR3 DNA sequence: TGCAGAGCTATCCAGGGGAAGGGGGAAAACATTCAGTACTTC.

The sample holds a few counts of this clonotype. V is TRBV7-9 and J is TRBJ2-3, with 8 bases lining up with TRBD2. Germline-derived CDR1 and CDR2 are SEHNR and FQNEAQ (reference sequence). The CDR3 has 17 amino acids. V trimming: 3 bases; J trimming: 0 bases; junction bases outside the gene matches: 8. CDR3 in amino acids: CASSFERLATSTDTQYF. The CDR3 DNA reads TGTGCCAGCAGCTTCGAGAGACTAGCGACTAGCACAGATACGCAGTATTTT. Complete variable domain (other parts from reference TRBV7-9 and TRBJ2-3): DTGVSQNPRHKITKRGQNVTFRCDPISEHNRLYWYRQTLGQGPEFLTYFQNEAQLEKSRLLSDRFSAERPKGSFSTLEIQRTEQGDSAMYLCASSFERLATSTDTQYFGPGTRLTVL.

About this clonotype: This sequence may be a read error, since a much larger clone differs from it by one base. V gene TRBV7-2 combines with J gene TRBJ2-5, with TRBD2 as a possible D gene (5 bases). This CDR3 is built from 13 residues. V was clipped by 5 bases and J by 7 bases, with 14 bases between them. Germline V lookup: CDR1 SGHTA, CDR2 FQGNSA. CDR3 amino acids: CASSELERVTQYF. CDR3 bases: TGTGCCAGCAGCGAACTAGAAAGAGTGACCCAGTACTTC.

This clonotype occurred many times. The CDR3: CASSPDRGGTNEKLFF. The CDR3 DNA reads TGTGCCAGTAGTCCGGACAGGGGAGGAACTAATGAAAAACTGTTTTTT. The chain employs TRBV19 and TRBJ1-4, with 9 bases that match TRBD1. The CDR3 covers 16 residues. CDR1 and CDR2 (germline): LNHDA, SQIVND (reference sequence). Trimming at V came to 5 bases and at J to 1 base, leaving 5 bases not matched to a gene.

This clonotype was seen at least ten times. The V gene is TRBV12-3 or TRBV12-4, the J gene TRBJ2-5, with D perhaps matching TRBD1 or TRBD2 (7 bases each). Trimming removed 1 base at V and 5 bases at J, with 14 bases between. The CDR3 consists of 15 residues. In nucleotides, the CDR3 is TGTGCCAGCAGTTTAGTTTCAGGGGGGGTGGAGACCCAGTACTTC. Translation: CASSLVSGGVETQYF.

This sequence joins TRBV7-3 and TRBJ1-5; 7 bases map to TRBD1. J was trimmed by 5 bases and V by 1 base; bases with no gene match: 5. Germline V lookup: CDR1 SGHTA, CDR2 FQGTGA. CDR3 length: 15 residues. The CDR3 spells CASSLKTGYDQPQHF. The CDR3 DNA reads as TGTGCCAGCAGCTTAAAGACAGGGTACGATCAGCCCCAGCATTTT.

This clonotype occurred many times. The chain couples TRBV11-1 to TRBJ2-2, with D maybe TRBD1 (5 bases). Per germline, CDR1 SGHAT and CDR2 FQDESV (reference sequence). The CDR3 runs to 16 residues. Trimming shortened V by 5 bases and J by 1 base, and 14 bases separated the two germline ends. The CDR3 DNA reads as TGTGCCAGCAGCCCCCGATTAGGGGTGAACACCGGGGAGCTGTTTTTT. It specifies CASSPRLGVNTGELFF.

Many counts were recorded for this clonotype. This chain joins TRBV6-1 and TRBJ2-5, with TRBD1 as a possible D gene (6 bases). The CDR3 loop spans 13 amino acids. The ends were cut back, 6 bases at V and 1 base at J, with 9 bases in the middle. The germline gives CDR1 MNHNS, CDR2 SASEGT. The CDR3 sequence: CASRRQVQETQYF. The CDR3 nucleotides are TGTGCCAGCAGGCGACAGGTCCAAGAGACCCAGTACTTC.

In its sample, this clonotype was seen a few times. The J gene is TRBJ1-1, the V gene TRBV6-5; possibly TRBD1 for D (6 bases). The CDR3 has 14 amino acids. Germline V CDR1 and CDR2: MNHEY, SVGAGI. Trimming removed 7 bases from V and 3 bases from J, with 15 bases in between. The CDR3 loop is CASIPGGADTEAFF. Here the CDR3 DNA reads TGTGCCAGCATTCCGGGGGGCGCGGACACTGAAGCTTTCTTT.

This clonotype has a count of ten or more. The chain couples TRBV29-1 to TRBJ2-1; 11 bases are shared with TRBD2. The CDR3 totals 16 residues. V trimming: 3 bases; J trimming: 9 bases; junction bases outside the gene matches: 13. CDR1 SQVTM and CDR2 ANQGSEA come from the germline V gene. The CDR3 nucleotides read TGCAGCGTTGATCAGTTAGCGGGAGGGCCTAGGTCTGAGCAGTTCTTC. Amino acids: CSVDQLAGGPRSEQFF.

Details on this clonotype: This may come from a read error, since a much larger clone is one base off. CDR3 region: CAISRSGSSYNDQFF. The CDR3 DNA reads as TGTGCCATCAGCCGTAGCGGGAGCTCCTACAATGATCAGTTCTTC. The chain joins TRBV10-3 to TRBJ2-1; 9 nucleotides align to TRBD2. The CDR3 has 15 residues. The germline gives CDR1 ENHRY, CDR2 SYGVKD.

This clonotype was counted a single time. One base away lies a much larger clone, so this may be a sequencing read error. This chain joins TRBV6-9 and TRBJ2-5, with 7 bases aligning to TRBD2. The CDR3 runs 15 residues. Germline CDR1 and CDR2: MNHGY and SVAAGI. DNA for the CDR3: TGTGTCAGAGCTTCGGGAGGATGGCGGAAAGAGACCCAGTACTTC. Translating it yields CVRASGGWRKETQYF.

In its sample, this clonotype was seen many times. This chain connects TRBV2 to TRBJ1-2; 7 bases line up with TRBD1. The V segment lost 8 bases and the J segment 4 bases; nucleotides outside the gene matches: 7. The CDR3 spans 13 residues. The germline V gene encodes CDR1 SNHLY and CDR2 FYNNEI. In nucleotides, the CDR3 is TGTGCCAGCGGTCGCGGGACAGCCTATGGCTACACCTTC. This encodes CASGRGTAYGYTF.

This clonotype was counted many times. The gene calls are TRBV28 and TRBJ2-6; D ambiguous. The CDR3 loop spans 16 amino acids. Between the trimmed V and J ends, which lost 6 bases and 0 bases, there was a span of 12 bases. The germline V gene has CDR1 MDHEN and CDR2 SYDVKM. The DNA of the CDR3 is TGTGCCAGCAGCCAAGTCGCCCTCTCTGGGGCCAACGTCCTGACTTTC. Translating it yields CASSQVALSGANVLTF. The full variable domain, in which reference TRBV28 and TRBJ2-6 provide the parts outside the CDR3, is DVKVTQSSRYLVKRTGEKVFLECVQDMDHENMFWYRQDPGLGLRLIYFSYDVKMKEKGDIPEGYSVSREKKERFSLILESASTNQTSMYLCASSQVALSGANVLTFGAGSRLTVL.

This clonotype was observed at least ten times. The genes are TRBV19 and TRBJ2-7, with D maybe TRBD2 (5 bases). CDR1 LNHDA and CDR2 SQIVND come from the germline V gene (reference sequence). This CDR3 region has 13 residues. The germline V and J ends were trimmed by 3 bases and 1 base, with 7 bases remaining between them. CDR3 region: CASSIGLSYEQYF. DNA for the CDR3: TGTGCCAGTAGTATCGGACTGTCCTACGAGCAGTACTTC.

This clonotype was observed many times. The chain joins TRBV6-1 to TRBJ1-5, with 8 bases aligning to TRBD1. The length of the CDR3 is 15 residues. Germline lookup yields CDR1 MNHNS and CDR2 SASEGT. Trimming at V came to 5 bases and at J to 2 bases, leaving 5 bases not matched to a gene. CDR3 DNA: TGTGCCAGCAGTTACAGGGGGATAGGCAATCAGCCCCAGCATTTT. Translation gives CASSYRGIGNQPQHF.

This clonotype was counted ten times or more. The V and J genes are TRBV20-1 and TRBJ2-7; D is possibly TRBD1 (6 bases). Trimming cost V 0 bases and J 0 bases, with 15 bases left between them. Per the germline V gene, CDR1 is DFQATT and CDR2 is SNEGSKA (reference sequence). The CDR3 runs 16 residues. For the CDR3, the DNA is TGCAGTGCTAGAGAGGCTAAGAGGGACATCTCCTACGAGCAGTACTTC. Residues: CSAREAKRDISYEQYF.

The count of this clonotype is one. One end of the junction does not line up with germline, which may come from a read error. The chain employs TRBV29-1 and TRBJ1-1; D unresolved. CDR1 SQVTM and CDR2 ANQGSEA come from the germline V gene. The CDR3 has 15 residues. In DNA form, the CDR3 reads TGCAGCGTTGAAGATCAGGCGTGGCTCTGGACTGAGGCTTTCTTT. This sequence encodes CSVEDQAWLWTEAFF.

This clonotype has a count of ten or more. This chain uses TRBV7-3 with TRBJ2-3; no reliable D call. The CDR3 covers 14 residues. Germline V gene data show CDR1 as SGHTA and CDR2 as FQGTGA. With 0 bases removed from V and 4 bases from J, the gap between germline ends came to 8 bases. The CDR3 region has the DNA TGTGCCAGCAGCTTAACGTCTAGGGCAGATACGCAGTATTTT. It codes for CASSLTSRADTQYF.

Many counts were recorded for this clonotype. CDR3 sequence reads: CASSFDASYEQYF. The CDR3 region has the DNA TGTGCCAGCAGCTTCGACGCCAGCTACGAGCAGTACTTC. The chain recombines TRBV7-9 with TRBJ2-7; D is undetermined. There are 13 residues in the CDR3. With 3 bases removed from V and 3 bases from J, the gap between germline ends came to 9 bases. The germline V gene encodes CDR1 SEHNR and CDR2 FQNEAQ (reference sequence).

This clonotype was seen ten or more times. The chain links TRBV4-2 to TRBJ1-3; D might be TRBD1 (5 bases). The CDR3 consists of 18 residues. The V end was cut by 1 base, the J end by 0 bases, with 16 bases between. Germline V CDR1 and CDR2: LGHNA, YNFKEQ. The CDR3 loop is CASSQAPRDHFSGNTIYF. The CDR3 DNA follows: TGTGCCAGCAGCCAAGCCCCCAGGGATCACTTCTCTGGAAACACCATATATTTT.

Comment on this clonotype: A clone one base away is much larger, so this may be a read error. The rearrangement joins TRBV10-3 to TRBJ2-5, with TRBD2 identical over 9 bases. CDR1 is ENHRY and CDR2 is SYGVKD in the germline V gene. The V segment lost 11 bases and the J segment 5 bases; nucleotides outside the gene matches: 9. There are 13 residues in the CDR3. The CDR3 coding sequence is TGTGCCGCTAGCGGGACAGCCCACGAGACCCAGTACTTC. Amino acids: CAASGTAHETQYF.

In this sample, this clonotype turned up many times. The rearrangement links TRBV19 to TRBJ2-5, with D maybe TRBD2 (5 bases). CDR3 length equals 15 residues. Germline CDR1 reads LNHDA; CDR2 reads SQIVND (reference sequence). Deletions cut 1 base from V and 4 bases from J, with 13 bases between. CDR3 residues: CASSIGTLIGETQYF. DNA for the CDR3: TGTGCCAGTAGTATAGGGACTCTTATCGGAGAGACCCAGTACTTC.

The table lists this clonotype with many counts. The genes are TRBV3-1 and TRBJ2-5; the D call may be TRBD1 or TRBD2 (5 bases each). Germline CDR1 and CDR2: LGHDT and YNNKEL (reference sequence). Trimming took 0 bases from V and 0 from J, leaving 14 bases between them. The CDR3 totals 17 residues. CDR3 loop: CASSQEDTGTYQETQYF. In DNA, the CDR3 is TGTGCCAGCAGCCAAGAGGACACGGGAACCTACCAAGAGACCCAGTACTTC.

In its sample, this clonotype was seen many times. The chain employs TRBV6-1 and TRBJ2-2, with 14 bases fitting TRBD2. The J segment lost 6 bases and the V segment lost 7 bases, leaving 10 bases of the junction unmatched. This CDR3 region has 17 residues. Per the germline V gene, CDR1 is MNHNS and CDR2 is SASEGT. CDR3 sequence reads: CASNPTSGGAGAGELFF. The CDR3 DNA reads TGTGCCAGCAACCCGACTAGCGGGGGGGCGGGTGCCGGGGAGCTGTTTTTT.

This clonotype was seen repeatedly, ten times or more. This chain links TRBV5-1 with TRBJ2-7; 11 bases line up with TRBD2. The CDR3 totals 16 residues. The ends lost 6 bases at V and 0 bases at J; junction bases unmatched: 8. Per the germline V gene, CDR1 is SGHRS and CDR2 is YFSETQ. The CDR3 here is CASNPSGRSSSYEQYF. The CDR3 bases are TGCGCCAGCAACCCTAGCGGGAGGTCAAGCTCCTACGAGCAGTACTTC.

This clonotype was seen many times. The CDR3 sequence is CSARPTGRAQETQYF. Here the CDR3 DNA reads TGCAGTGCTAGACCCACGGGACGTGCCCAAGAGACCCAGTACTTC. The chain has TRBV20-1 and TRBJ2-5, with D possibly being TRBD1 or TRBD2 (5 bases each). V lost 2 bases to trimming and J lost 1 base, with 14 bases between them. This CDR3 comprises 15 residues. Per germline, CDR1 DFQATT and CDR2 SNEGSKA (reference sequence).

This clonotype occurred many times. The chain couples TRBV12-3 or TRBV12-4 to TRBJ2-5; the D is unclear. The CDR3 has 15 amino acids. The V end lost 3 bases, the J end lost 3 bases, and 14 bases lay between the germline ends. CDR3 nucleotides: TGTGCCAGCAGTTTGTTCGGTAACTCCAAAGAGACCCAGTACTTC. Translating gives CASSLFGNSKETQYF.